This T cell receptor beta chain comes out of a study of cytomegalovirus exposure and HLA in healthy donors. Use of 60 Vbeta and 13 Jbeta primers characterized the PCR. Per the authors' pipeline: Approximately 12 million of the roughly 80 million unique TCR beta chains counted in a later analysis were shared. Clones were sequenced by immunoSEQ multiplex PCR, and TCRdb holds only the in-frame ones, with some missing. V and J calls and clone size follow that table, whereas D and trimming were derived from the DNA. The listing records 150,000 to 200,000 clones. Germline V lookup: CDR1 SGDLS, CDR2 YYNGEE. After removal of 3 bases from V and 8 bases from J, the junction contained 7 bases not matched to a gene. The CDR3 covers 15 residues. As concerns this clone: Antigen specificity is unknown.

Study-level findings and limits: TRBV6-2, TRBV6-3 and some other V segments were unresolvable in 87-base-pair reads. Within an earlier analysis, most TCR beta V segments proved productive either about 87% or about 30% of the time.

Specimen: PBMCs. This receptor was taken from a woman younger than 30 in good health and CMV-seropositive. V is TRBV9 and J is TRBJ1-4, with 10 bases fitting TRBD1. Here the CDR3 reads CASSGGQGRGEKLFF. The CDR3 coding sequence is TGTGCCAGCAGCGGGGGACAGGGGCGAGGGGAAAAACTGTTTTTT.